This section outlines one T cell receptor (beta chain) sequence together with its context. This sample is drawn from a study of cytomegalovirus exposure and HLA in healthy donors. CDR3 length: 13 amino acids. CDR1 and CDR2 from the germline V gene are MNHNY and SVGAGI (reference sequence). V was cut by 7 bases and J by 7 bases, with 14 bases left in between. This PCR relied on a set of 60 Vbeta primers and 13 Jbeta primers. The repertoire was sequenced with immunoSEQ multiplex PCR; TCRdb's copy has only in-frame clones and lacks some. The profile shows roughly 120,000 clones, around 80% of them singletons. Though nominally healthy at sampling, donors likely had unrecorded immune exposures.

This TCR derives from a man in his thirties or forties in good health and CMV-seropositive. Sequenced: PBMCs. The chain joins TRBV6-6 to TRBJ1-5; D is unresolved. The CDR3 coding sequence is TGTGCCAGCAACCCCTACGCTGAACAGCCCCAGCATTTT. The encoded protein is CASNPYAEQPQHF.